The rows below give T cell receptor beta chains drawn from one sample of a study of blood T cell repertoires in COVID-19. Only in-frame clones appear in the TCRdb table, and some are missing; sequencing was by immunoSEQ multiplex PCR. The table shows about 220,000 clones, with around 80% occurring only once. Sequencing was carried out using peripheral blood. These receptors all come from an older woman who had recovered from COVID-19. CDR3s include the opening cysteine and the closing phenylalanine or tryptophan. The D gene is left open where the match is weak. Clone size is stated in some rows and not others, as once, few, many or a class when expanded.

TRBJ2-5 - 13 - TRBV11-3 CASSLNREETQYF TGTGCCAGCAGCTTAAACAGGGAAGAGACCCAGTACTTC
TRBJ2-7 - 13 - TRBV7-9 CASSHVHSYEQYF TGTGCCAGCAGCCACGTACATTCCTACGAGCAGTACTTC
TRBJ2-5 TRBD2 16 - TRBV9 CASSAGTSGGRETQYF TGTGCCAGCAGCGCAGGGACTAGCGGGGGGCGGGAGACCCAGTACTTC
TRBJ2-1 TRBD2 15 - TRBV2 CASTTPSGGSNEQFF TGTGCCAGCACTACACCCTCGGGGGGGAGCAATGAGCAGTTCTTC
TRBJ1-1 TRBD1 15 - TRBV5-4 CASSAGTAYNTEAFF TGTGCCAGCAGCGCCGGGACAGCCTATAACACTGAAGCTTTCTTT
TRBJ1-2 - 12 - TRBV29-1 CSVTGLGYGYTF TGCAGCGTGACAGGACTAGGTTATGGCTACACCTTC
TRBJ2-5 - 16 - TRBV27 CASSPTAGESQETQYF TGTGCCAGCAGTCCGACCGCCGGGGAGTCCCAAGAGACCCAGTACTTC
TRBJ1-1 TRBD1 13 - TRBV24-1 CATGTGGRTEAFF TGTGCCACCGGGACAGGGGGCCGAACTGAAGCTTTCTTT
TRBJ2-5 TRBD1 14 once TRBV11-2 CASSPRDRASTQYF TGTGCCAGCAGCCCACGGGACAGGGCTTCGACCCAGTACTTC
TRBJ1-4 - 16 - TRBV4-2 CASSQDPQRTAEKLFF TGTGCCAGCAGCCAAGATCCCCAAAGGACAGCCGAAAAACTGTTTTTT
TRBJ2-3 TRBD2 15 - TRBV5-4 CASSSSGRSTDTQYF TGTGCCAGCAGCAGTAGCGGGCGAAGCACAGATACGCAGTATTTT
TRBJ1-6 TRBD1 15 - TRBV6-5 CASSSTGYYNSPLHF TGTGCCAGCAGTTCGACAGGGTACTATAATTCACCCCTCCACTTT
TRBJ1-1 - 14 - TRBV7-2 CASSLDPVGPEAFF TGTGCCAGCAGCTTAGATCCGGTGGGCCCTGAAGCTTTCTTT
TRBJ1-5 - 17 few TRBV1 CTSSLIDRGQNNQPQHF TGCACCAGCAGCCTGATTGACAGGGGGCAAAACAATCAGCCCCAGCATTTT
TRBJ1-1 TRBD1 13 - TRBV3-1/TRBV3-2 CASSQGPQGEAFF TGTGCCAGCAGCCAAGGTCCACAGGGGGAAGCTTTCTTT
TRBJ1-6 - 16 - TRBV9 CASTFGGSSYNSPLHF TGTGCCAGCACCTTCGGGGGTAGTTCCTATAATTCACCCCTCCACTTT
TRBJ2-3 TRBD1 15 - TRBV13 CASRPTGVLPDTQYF TGTGCCAGCAGACCGACAGGGGTCCTCCCAGATACGCAGTATTTT
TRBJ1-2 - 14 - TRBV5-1 CASSLGRGAYGYTF TGCGCCAGCAGCTTGGGCAGGGGCGCCTATGGCTACACCTTC
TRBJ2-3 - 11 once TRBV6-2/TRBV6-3 CASSYKDTQYF TGTGCCAGCAGTTATAAAGATACGCAGTATTTT
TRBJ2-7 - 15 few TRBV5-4 CASSDPTGKGYEQYF TGTGCCAGCAGCGACCCAACAGGGAAAGGCTACGAGCAGTACTTC
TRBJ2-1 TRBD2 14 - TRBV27 CASSLAGGPNEQFF TGTGCCAGCAGTCTAGCGGGGGGGCCCAATGAGCAGTTCTTC
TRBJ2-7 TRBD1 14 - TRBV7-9 CASSLRQGGVEQYF TGTGCCAGCAGCTTAAGACAGGGGGGTGTGGAGCAGTACTTC
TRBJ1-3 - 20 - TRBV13 CASSLSRDASAPLSGNTIYF TGTGCCAGCAGCTTGTCGCGGGACGCCTCCGCCCCCCTCTCTGGAAACACCATATATTTT
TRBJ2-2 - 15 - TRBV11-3 CASSLRGLAGGELFF TGTGCCAGCAGCTTGAGAGGCCTAGCTGGCGGGGAGCTGTTTTTT
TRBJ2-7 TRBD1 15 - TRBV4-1 CASSRSGTGIYEQYF TGCGCCAGCAGCCGATCCGGGACAGGGATCTACGAGCAGTACTTC
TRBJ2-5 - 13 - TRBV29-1 CSERSGRAETQYF TGCAGCGAACGCAGCGGCCGGGCAGAGACCCAGTACTTC
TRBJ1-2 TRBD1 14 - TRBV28 CASSLFGQGGGYTF TGTGCCAGCAGTTTATTCGGACAGGGAGGTGGCTACACCTTC
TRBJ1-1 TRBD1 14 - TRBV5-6 CASSLQGAHTEAFF TGTGCCAGCAGCCTACAGGGGGCTCACACTGAAGCTTTCTTT
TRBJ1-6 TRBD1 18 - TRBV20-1 CSASSVEAGGIRYSPLHF TGCAGTGCTAGTTCTGTGGAGGCAGGGGGAATCCGGTATTCACCCCTCCACTTT
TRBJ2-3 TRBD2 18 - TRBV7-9 CASNGDGERGTSTDTQYF TGTGCCAGCAACGGAGATGGCGAGCGGGGAACTAGCACAGATACGCAGTATTTT
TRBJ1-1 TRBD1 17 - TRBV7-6 CASSGLRTGRGNTEAFF TGTGCCAGCAGCGGATTGAGGACAGGGCGTGGGAACACTGAAGCTTTCTTT
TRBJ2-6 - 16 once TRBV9 CASSVTGSSGANVLTF TGTGCCAGCAGCGTAACAGGGAGCTCTGGGGCCAACGTCCTGACTTTC
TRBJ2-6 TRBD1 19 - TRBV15 CATSRPRQGGSSGANVLTF TGTGCCACCAGCAGACCTAGACAGGGGGGCAGCTCTGGGGCCAACGTCCTGACTTTC
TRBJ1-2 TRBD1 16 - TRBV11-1 CASSSTGQGAYRGYTF TGTGCCAGCAGCTCGACGGGACAGGGGGCATATCGAGGCTACACCTTC
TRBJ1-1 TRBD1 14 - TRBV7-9 CASSLARQGDEAFF TGTGCCAGCAGCTTAGCGAGGCAGGGGGATGAAGCTTTCTTT
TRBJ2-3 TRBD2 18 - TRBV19 CASSGPESSGGSTDTQYF TGTGCCAGTAGCGGACCAGAGTCTAGCGGGGGGAGCACAGATACGCAGTATTTT
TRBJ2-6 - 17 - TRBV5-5 CASSLAGPSSGANVLTF TGTGCCAGCAGCTTGGCAGGCCCTTCCTCTGGGGCCAACGTCCTGACTTTC
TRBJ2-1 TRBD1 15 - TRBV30 CAWSARGQGVDEQFF TGTGCCTGGAGTGCCAGAGGACAGGGGGTCGATGAGCAGTTCTTC